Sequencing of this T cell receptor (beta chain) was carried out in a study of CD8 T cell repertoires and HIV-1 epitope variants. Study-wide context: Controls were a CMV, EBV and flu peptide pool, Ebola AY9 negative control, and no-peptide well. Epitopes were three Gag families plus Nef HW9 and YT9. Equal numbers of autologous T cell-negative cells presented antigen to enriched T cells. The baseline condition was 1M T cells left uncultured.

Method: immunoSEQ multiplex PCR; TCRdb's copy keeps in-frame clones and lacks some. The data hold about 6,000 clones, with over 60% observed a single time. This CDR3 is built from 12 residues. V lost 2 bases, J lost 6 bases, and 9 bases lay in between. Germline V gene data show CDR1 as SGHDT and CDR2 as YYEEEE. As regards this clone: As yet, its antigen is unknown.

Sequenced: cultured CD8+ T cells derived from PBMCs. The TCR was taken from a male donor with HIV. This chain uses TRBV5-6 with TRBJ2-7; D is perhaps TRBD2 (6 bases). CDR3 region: CASSLRAGEQYF. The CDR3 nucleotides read TGTGCCAGCAGCTTACGAGCGGGCGAGCAGTACTTC.